The next 3 T cell receptor beta chains were all read from a single sample in a study of T cells in Graves' hyperthyroidism and ophthalmopathy. Authors of the study amplified TCR beta CDR3 regions from RNA transcripts. First-round RT-PCR with HTBI primers amplified the TCR CDR3 region. TCRdb called the multiplex PCR reads again in MiXCR, with one record for every CDR3 protein. In the table there are hundreds of thousands of distinct CDR3 sequences, 45% of which are singletons. Sequencing was carried out using peripheral blood or thyroid tissue (not recorded which). The receptors originated from an adult man with Graves' disease, either hyperthyroidism or ophthalmopathy (not recorded which).

This clonotype was recorded a few times. V gene TRBV7-2 combines with J gene TRBJ1-2; D unclear. V gave up 4 bases and J gave up 6 bases, with 18 bases separating them. The germline V gene has CDR1 SGHTA and CDR2 FQGNSA. This CDR3 region has 15 residues. CDR3 protein: CASSSLPTAFHGYTF. The CDR3 DNA reads as TGTGCCAGCAGCTCCCTCCCGACCGCGTTCCATGGCTACACCTTC.

This sequence joins TRBV10-3 and TRBJ2-7; 9 bases fit TRBD1. In germline, CDR1 is ENHRY, CDR2 SYGVKD. J lost 2 bases, V lost 2 bases, and 7 bases had no gene match. The CDR3 extends over 16 amino acids. CDR3 nucleotides: TGTGCCATCAGTGAGGGGGGACAGGGACAGACCTACGAGCAGTACTTC. Translation: CAISEGGQGQTYEQYF.

V is TRBV15 and J is TRBJ2-5; D gene uncertain. Trimming pared 1 base from V and 5 bases from J, leaving 11 bases between. Germline V gene sequence: CDR1 LNHNV, CDR2 YYDKDF (reference sequence). This CDR3 contains 14 residues. The CDR3 DNA sequence: TGTGCCACCAGCAGAGGGGCTTCGGAGGAGACCCAGTACTTC. Protein: CATSRGASEETQYF.